The sequence of this T cell receptor beta chain was determined in a study of shared clonotypes between healthy human individuals. Execution of the assay was at deep level. The authors sequenced unsorted PBMC DNA on ten immunoSEQ deep assay plates. The method was immunoSEQ multiplex PCR; TCRdb's version includes in-frame clones alone and lacks a portion of them. Of approximately 500,000 clones in the sample, 79% are singletons; the top ten hold roughly 13%. Study-level points and caveats: Measured sharing among donors was expected to vary with sequencing depth.

The CDR3 has 14 amino acids. Germline V gives CDR1 SEHNR, CDR2 FQNEAQ (reference sequence). This clone was picked up a small number of times. Its antigen is not known. The genes are TRBV7-9 and TRBJ2-5; possibly TRBD2 for D (5 bases). The DNA end lines up better with TRBJ2-7; the J call may be wrong. The clonotype comes from a woman aged 40 to 50 in good health. Some clones in this sample may be carry-over from other donors' samples. The material sequenced was PBMCs. CDR3 nucleotide sequence: TGTGCCAGCAGCTTCGGACTGAGTCCCTACGAGCAGTACTTC. Amino acid sequence: CASSFGLSPYEQYF.